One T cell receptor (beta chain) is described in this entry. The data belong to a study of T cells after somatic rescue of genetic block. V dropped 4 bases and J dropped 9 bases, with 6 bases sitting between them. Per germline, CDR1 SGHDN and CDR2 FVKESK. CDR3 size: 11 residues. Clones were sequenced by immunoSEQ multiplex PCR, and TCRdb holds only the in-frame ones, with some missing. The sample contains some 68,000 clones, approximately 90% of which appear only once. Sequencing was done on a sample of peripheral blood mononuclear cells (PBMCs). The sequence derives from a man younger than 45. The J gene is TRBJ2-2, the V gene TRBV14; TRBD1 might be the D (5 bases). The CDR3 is CASSPGRELFF. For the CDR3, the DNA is TGTGCCAGCAGCCCAGGGCGGGAGCTGTTTTTT.